The 29 T cell receptor beta chains in this list originate from one sample, sequenced in a study of CD8 T cells in ankylosing spondylitis. Study-level points and caveats: One TCR beta motif, made up of about 8 highly homologous variants, appeared characteristic of ankylosing spondylitis blood.

TCRdb itself ran the 5' RACE reads through MiXCR, one entry per CDR3 protein. The sample holds around 130,000 distinct CDR3 sequences, about 15% seen once. No antigen has been assigned to these receptors. The sample comprised blood, either unsorted or a sorted T cell fraction (not recorded which). The receptors originated from a male donor with ankylosing spondylitis.

This clonotype has only a few counts. The genes are TRBV20-1 and TRBJ1-1; D remains unclear. Germline values: CDR1 DFQATT, CDR2 SNEGSKA (reference sequence). Trimming stripped 0 bases from V and 6 bases from J, with 11 bases between. This CDR3 spans 13 amino acids. This CDR3 reads CSAREPMVAEAFF. In DNA, the CDR3 is TGCAGTGCTAGAGAGCCTATGGTGGCTGAAGCTTTCTTT.

A few counts support this clonotype. This rearrangement joins TRBV10-3 to TRBJ2-4; D is uncertain. The CDR3 has 16 amino acids. Looked up from germline, CDR1 is ENHRY and CDR2 is SYGVKD. V was pared by 0 bases and J by 3 bases, with 12 bases between. The CDR3 nucleotides are TGTGCCATCAGTGAGTCGGTCCAGTCGAGCAAAAACATTCAGTACTTC. It codes for CAISESVQSSKNIQYF.

The gene calls are TRBV7-9 and TRBJ2-1; D is unresolved. CDR1 is SEHNR, CDR2 FQNEAQ, per germline (reference sequence). The CDR3 spans 12 residues. Deletions cut 6 bases from V and 7 bases from J, with 10 bases between. CDR3 in amino acids: CASRLTWNEQFF. The CDR3 region has the DNA TGTGCCAGCAGACTAACGTGGAATGAGCAGTTCTTC. The full variable domain, with the rest looked up from reference TRBV7-9 and TRBJ2-1, is DTGVSQNPRHKITKRGQNVTFRCDPISEHNRLYWYRQTLGQGPEFLTYFQNEAQLEKSRLLSDRFSAERPKGSFSTLEIQRTEQGDSAMYLCASRLTWNEQFFGPGTRLTVL.

The chain recombines TRBV27 with TRBJ2-1, with unresolved D. V lost 2 bases to trimming and J lost 4 bases, with 6 bases between them. Germline CDR1 is MNHEY and CDR2 is SMNVEV (reference sequence). This CDR3 spans 13 amino acids. The CDR3 sequence is CASSLRLYNEQFF. In DNA, the CDR3 is TGTGCCAGCAGTTTAAGACTGTACAATGAGCAGTTCTTC.

This clonotype was seen more than once but under ten times. The V call is TRBV12-3 or TRBV12-4, the J call TRBJ2-7, with D possibly TRBD1 on 5 matching bases. The CDR3 is made up of 14 amino acids. Trimming cost V 3 bases and J 5 bases, with 14 bases left between them. CDR3 residues: CASSFPPGSNEQYF. CDR3 DNA: TGTGCCAGCAGTTTCCCCCCAGGGTCTAACGAGCAGTACTTC.

This clonotype was seen a few times. The gene calls are TRBV6-2 or TRBV6-3 and TRBJ1-5, with D uncertain. Germline-derived CDR1 and CDR2 are MNHEY and SVGEGT. CDR3 length: 17 amino acids. V was clipped by 10 bases and J by 0 bases, with 22 bases between them. The CDR3 nucleotides read TGTGCCACCTCCTTGGGGAGAAGTCTTTATAGCAATCAGCCCCAGCATTTT. It specifies CATSLGRSLYSNQPQHF.

This clonotype was detected a few times. The chain employs TRBV5-6 and TRBJ2-1; unclear D gene. Looked up from germline, CDR1 is SGHDT and CDR2 is YYEEEE. The V end lost 4 bases, the J end lost 8 bases, and 19 bases lay between the germline ends. CDR3 length equals 15 residues. CDR3 coding DNA: TGTGCCAGCAGCCGGGTGAGGTATTCGGCCGATGAGCAGTTCTTC. As protein: CASSRVRYSADEQFF.

This clonotype was seen only a few times. The chain recombines TRBV27 with TRBJ1-1; no definite D call. CDR1 is MNHEY, CDR2 SMNVEV, per germline (reference sequence). The CDR3 loop spans 14 amino acids. The V end lost 3 bases, the J end lost 10 bases, and 18 bases lay between the germline ends. CDR3 residues: CASSLQGPGSGAFF. The CDR3 DNA sequence: TGTGCCAGCAGTTTGCAAGGCCCCGGTAGTGGAGCTTTCTTT.

This clonotype showed up just a few times. The rearrangement joins TRBV9 to TRBJ2-3; D unclear. The CDR3 length is 15 residues. V lost 2 bases, J lost 5 bases, and 15 bases lay in between. CDR1 is SGDLS, CDR2 YYNGEE, per germline. The CDR3 DNA sequence: TGTGCCAGCAGCGTGGTGGGCCTCCAGCAAGATACGCAGTATTTT. Residues: CASSVVGLQQDTQYF.

In this sample, this clonotype turned up once. J is TRBJ2-7 and V is TRBV6-1; 7 bases fit TRBD1. The germline V gene has CDR1 MNHNS and CDR2 SASEGT. The CDR3 extends over 14 amino acids. Losses at the gene ends were 6 bases for V and 0 bases for J; bases not matched to a gene: 5. The CDR3 sequence: CASRGWDSSYEQYF. The CDR3 nucleotides are TGTGCCAGCAGGGGTTGGGACAGCTCCTACGAGCAGTACTTC.

This clonotype was recorded at least ten times. The rearrangement joins TRBV7-2 to TRBJ1-1; 8 nucleotides align to TRBD1. After removal of 3 bases from V and 0 bases from J, the junction contained 3 bases not matched to a gene. The CDR3 is 15 residues long. Per the germline V gene, CDR1 is SGHTA and CDR2 is FQGNSA. This CDR3 is CASSLTGAMNTEAFF. CDR3 coding DNA: TGTGCCAGCAGCTTGACAGGGGCAATGAACACTGAAGCTTTCTTT.

The chain employs TRBV7-9 and TRBJ1-1; D ambiguous. The V end lost 0 bases, the J end lost 1 base, and 9 bases lay between the germline ends. CDR1 and CDR2 (germline): SEHNR, FQNEAQ (reference sequence). The CDR3 is 15 amino acids. CDR3 nucleotide sequence: TGTGCCAGCAGCTTAGCGCTGATAAAGAACACTGAAGCTTTCTTT. It encodes CASSLALIKNTEAFF.

The V and J genes are TRBV4-1 and TRBJ2-1; D might be TRBD2 (5 bases). CDR1 and CDR2 from the germline V gene are MGHRA and YSYEKL. V gave up 4 bases and J gave up 0 bases, with 16 bases separating them. The CDR3 runs 17 residues. CDR3 sequence reads: CASSPGDDQSSYNEQFF. The DNA for the CDR3 is TGCGCCAGCAGCCCCGGGGATGACCAGAGCTCCTACAATGAGCAGTTCTTC.

J is TRBJ1-6 and V is TRBV7-6; no definite D call. V lost 3 bases and J 0 bases, leaving 15 bases between the germline ends. Germline CDR1 reads SGHVS; CDR2 reads FNYEAQ. The CDR3 is made up of 18 amino acids. The CDR3: CASSLGTAPHSYNSPLHF. The CDR3 DNA sequence: TGTGCCAGCAGCTTGGGAACGGCCCCACACTCCTATAATTCACCCCTCCACTTT. Based on the CDR3 plus reference TRBV7-6 and TRBJ1-6, the full variable domain is GAGVSQSPRYKVTKRGQDVALRCDPISGHVSLYWYRQALGQGPEFLTYFNYEAQQDKSGLPNDRFSAERPEGSISTLTIQRTEQRDSAMYRCASSLGTAPHSYNSPLHFGNGTRLTVT.

There are a few counts of this clonotype. The chain has TRBV14 and TRBJ2-3, with TRBD2 matching over 11 bases. Trimming at V came to 1 base and at J to 3 bases, leaving 6 bases not matched to a gene. Germline V gene lookup returns CDR1 SGHDN and CDR2 FVKESK. The CDR3 has 17 amino acids. CDR3 sequence reads: CASSQGASGRLTDTQYF. The DNA for the CDR3 is TGTGCCAGCAGCCAAGGGGCTAGCGGGAGGTTGACAGATACGCAGTATTTT.

This clonotype has only a few counts. The genes are TRBV12-3 or TRBV12-4 and TRBJ1-5; no firm D call. V was trimmed by 4 bases and J by 0 bases, leaving 7 bases between them. The CDR3 is 14 amino acids. The CDR3 nucleotides read TGTGCCAGCAGTTCCCTCGGTAGCAATCAGCCCCAGCATTTT. Its protein product is CASSSLGSNQPQHF.

The rearrangement links TRBV6-5 to TRBJ2-5; 11 nucleotides align to TRBD1. The germline V gene has CDR1 MNHEY and CDR2 SVGAGI. The CDR3 runs to 16 residues. V gave up 4 bases and J gave up 2 bases; unmatched junction bases: 6. The CDR3 loop reads CASSWTGTGGQETQYF. The CDR3 DNA reads as TGTGCCAGCAGTTGGACCGGGACAGGGGGACAAGAGACCCAGTACTTC.

The chain combines TRBV5-1 with TRBJ2-3; 8 bases match TRBD1. V shed 1 base, J shed 6 bases, and the junction held 7 bases outside the gene matches. The CDR3 totals 15 residues. Germline-derived CDR1 and CDR2 are SGHRS and YFSETQ. The CDR3 sequence: CASSLSRGRKDTQYF. CDR3 coding DNA: TGCGCCAGCAGCTTGTCCAGGGGGCGCAAGGATACGCAGTATTTT. Full variable domain (remainder filled in from reference TRBV5-1 and TRBJ2-3): KAGVTQTPRYLIKTRGQQVTLSCSPISGHRSVSWYQQTPGQGLQFLFEYFSETQRNKGNFPGRFSGRQFSNSRSEMNVSTLELGDSALYLCASSLSRGRKDTQYFGPGTRLTVL.

This clonotype was seen only a few times. The chain couples TRBV28 to TRBJ2-3, with D unclear. Germline V gene sequence: CDR1 MDHEN, CDR2 SYDVKM. V lost 3 bases and J 2 bases, leaving 15 bases between the germline ends. The CDR3 runs to 16 residues. The CDR3 sequence is CASSFTSQINTDTQYF. The DNA for the CDR3 is TGTGCCAGCAGTTTTACGTCACAGATAAACACAGATACGCAGTATTTT. The full variable domain, completed using reference TRBV28 and TRBJ2-3, is DVKVTQSSRYLVKRTGEKVFLECVQDMDHENMFWYRQDPGLGLRLIYFSYDVKMKEKGDIPEGYSVSREKKERFSLILESASTNQTSMYLCASSFTSQINTDTQYFGPGTRLTVL.

The chain combines TRBV3-1 with TRBJ1-4, with 11 bases lining up with TRBD1. The germline V gene encodes CDR1 LGHDT and CDR2 YNNKEL (reference sequence). V was clipped by 4 bases and J by 8 bases; unmatched bases: 3. The CDR3 runs 14 residues. The CDR3 loop is CASSPDRGREKLFF. Here the CDR3 DNA reads TGTGCCAGCAGCCCGGACAGGGGGCGCGAAAAACTGTTTTTT. Complete variable domain (other parts from reference TRBV3-1 and TRBJ1-4): DTAVSQTPKYLVTQMGNDKSIKCEQNLGHDTMYWYKQDSKKFLKIMFSYNNKELIINETVPNRFSPKSPDKAHLNLHINSLELGDSAVYFCASSPDRGREKLFFGSGTQLSVL.

CDR3 region: CAISWDNEETQYF. CDR3 nucleotide sequence: TGTGCCATCAGCTGGGACAACGAAGAGACCCAGTACTTC. The chain carries TRBV10-3 and TRBJ2-5; weak D call: TRBD1 (6 bases). Trimming removed 6 bases from V and 3 bases from J, with 11 bases in between. From germline, CDR1 is ENHRY and CDR2 SYGVKD. CDR3 length: 13 residues.

This clonotype was detected only a few times. The chain couples TRBV11-2 to TRBJ2-7; D remains unclear. The CDR3 consists of 15 residues. CDR1 is SGHAT, CDR2 FQNNGV, per germline. Between the trimmed V and J ends, which lost 0 bases and 7 bases, there was a span of 16 bases. The CDR3 spells CASSLDRVRRQEQYF. In DNA form, the CDR3 reads TGTGCCAGCAGCTTAGATCGCGTCAGGCGGCAGGAGCAGTACTTC.

The chain couples TRBV29-1 to TRBJ2-7, with 10 bases that match TRBD2. V lost 3 bases and J lost 5; bases outside the gene matches: 10. This CDR3 is 15 amino acids long. Germline assignment: CDR1 SQVTM and CDR2 ANQGSEA. The CDR3 bases are TGCAGCGTTGAGGTCACCAGCGGGAGGGGCCACGAGCAGTACTTC. Translated, it gives CSVEVTSGRGHEQYF.

The chain is built from TRBV20-1 and TRBJ1-1; no clear D. The germline V and J ends were trimmed by 5 bases and 2 bases, with 9 bases remaining between them. CDR3 size: 12 residues. Germline-derived CDR1 and CDR2 are DFQATT and SNEGSKA (reference sequence). Here the CDR3 DNA reads TGCAGTGCTCAGTGGTATAACACTGAAGCTTTCTTT. Protein sequence: CSAQWYNTEAFF.

At least ten counts were recorded for this clonotype. The V call is TRBV24-1, the J call TRBJ2-5; D tentatively fits TRBD1 or TRBD2 (6 bases each). CDR1 and CDR2 (germline): KGHDR, SFDVKD. V shed 3 bases and J shed 2 bases, with 9 bases lying between them. There are 14 residues in the CDR3. CDR3 in DNA: TGTGCCACCAGTGATGGGGGGCTGCAAGAGACCCAGTACTTC. Its translation is CATSDGGLQETQYF.

There are a few counts of this clonotype. This chain uses TRBV12-3 or TRBV12-4 with TRBJ2-5; D is possibly TRBD2 (7 bases). The CDR3 loop spans 13 amino acids. Trimming removed 6 bases at V and 3 bases at J, with 11 bases between. In nucleotides, the CDR3 is TGTGCCAGCAGACGAGGGGGGGAAGAGACCCAGTACTTC. Protein: CASRRGGEETQYF.

The sample holds a few counts of this clonotype. V is TRBV27 and J is TRBJ2-7; the match to TRBD2 covers 7 bases. Germline trimming cut 3 bases from V and 0 bases from J; bases unmatched to any gene: 8. The CDR3 consists of 16 residues. CDR1 MNHEY and CDR2 SMNVEV come from the germline V gene (reference sequence). The CDR3 sequence is CASSFYSGSYSYEQYF. The CDR3 DNA sequence: TGTGCCAGCAGTTTCTATAGCGGGTCTTACTCCTACGAGCAGTACTTC.

The chain couples TRBV7-8 to TRBJ2-7; possible D gene TRBD2, 5 bases. The CDR3 totals 14 residues. Between the trimmed V and J ends, which lost 5 bases and 3 bases, there was a span of 14 bases. Germline CDR1 reads SGHVS; CDR2 reads FQNEAQ. CDR3 nucleotides: TGTGCCAGCAGCCGCCGGACTTCCTTCTACGAGCAGTACTTC. This codes for CASSRRTSFYEQYF.

This clonotype was detected only a few times. The V call is TRBV6-1, the J call TRBJ2-1; D call uncertain. V was shortened by 6 bases and J by 4 bases, with 16 bases between the two germline ends. CDR1 and CDR2 (germline): MNHNS, SASEGT. The CDR3 is 15 residues long. This chain's CDR3 is CASSQSTGLYNEQFF. The CDR3 region has the DNA TGTGCCAGCAGCCAGTCGACCGGGCTTTACAATGAGCAGTTCTTC.